This TCR beta chain was retrieved from a study of shared T cell receptors in the human thymus. The CDR3 consists of 15 residues. Germline V gene sequence: CDR1 MNHNY, CDR2 SVGAGI (reference sequence). As to this clone: The junction does not match germline at one end; this may be a read error.

Sequenced by immunoSEQ multiplex PCR; TCRdb stores in-frame clones only, minus some. The sample holds about 660,000 clones, approximately 88% seen once. This sample also belongs to another study, concerning human thymus T cells. That source notes: Congenital heart defects were the reason for the corrective surgery that the donors, healthy Finnish infants, were having. Corrective heart surgery yielded resections, and these provided the thymus tissue. Biased V and J segment usage appeared in thymus and peripheral blood.

The chain is built from TRBV6-6 and TRBJ1-2, with a weak D call TRBD1 (6 bases). The sequenced sample was thymocytes. The TCR was taken from a boy less than two years old with a congenital heart defect. The chain's CDR3 is CASSYPPDSPYGYPF. The CDR3, as DNA: TGTGCCAGCAGTTACCCCCCGGACAGTCCCTATGGCTACCCCTTC.